This T cell receptor beta chain was found in a study of blood T cell repertoires in COVID-19. Overall study: Samples representing acute and convalescent COVID-19 were sourced from the United States, Italy and Spain. T cells, B-cell-depleted T cells, or PBMCs provided the cDNA or gDNA that served as material.

Under the authors' procedure: Using reference gene primer amplification, nucleated cell counts were estimated. Method: immunoSEQ multiplex PCR; TCRdb's copy keeps in-frame clones and lacks some. The D gene and trimming were derived from the DNA, and the V and J assignments and clone size from that table. The repertoire holds approximately 290,000 clones, with about nine tenths as singletons. With 3 bases clipped from V and 6 bases from J, the junction kept 3 bases outside the gene matches. From germline, CDR1 is SGHRS and CDR2 YFSETQ. CDR3 length equals 15 residues. Material: peripheral blood. This TCR came from a man between 18 and 35 years old with active or convalescent COVID-19. The chain is built from TRBV5-1 and TRBJ1-4; 12 bases fit TRBD1. The CDR3 loop reads CASSWGQGAYEKLFF. For the CDR3, the DNA is TGCGCCAGCAGCTGGGGACAGGGGGCTTATGAAAAACTGTTTTTT.